A selection of T cell receptor beta chains follows, all from one sample in a study of control samples from healthy donors and cancer patients. Libraries were prepared by immunoSEQ multiplex PCR; TCRdb keeps only in-frame clonotypes and omits some of them. This sample carries 110,000 or so clones, roughly 89% of them seen once, and the ten largest clones take 17%. Sequencing was carried out using blood. The receptors come from a woman aged 45-65 years in good health. Both conserved end residues are part of each CDR3. Fields, in order: J gene, clone size, D gene, V gene, CDR3 DNA, CDR3 protein. A D gene is named only where the DNA matches it firmly. Rows may omit the clone size; those that give it use once, few, many or a size class.

j_gene: TRBJ2-2; abundance: NA; d_gene: NA; v_gene: TRBV5-1; CDR3nt: TGCGCCAGCAGCGAGAGGACTCCCTTTATGGGCGGGGAGCTGTTTTTT; CDR3aa: CASSERTPFMGGELFF
j_gene: TRBJ1-1; abundance: NA; d_gene: NA; v_gene: TRBV3-1/TRBV3-2; CDR3nt: TGTGCCAGCAGCCAAGGAGGGGGTCGCGAAGCTTTCTTT; CDR3aa: CASSQGGGREAFF
j_gene: TRBJ2-2; abundance: once; d_gene: NA; v_gene: TRBV24-1; CDR3nt: TGTGCCACCAGTGAGGGCGGCTCGAACACCGGGGAGCTGTTTTTT; CDR3aa: CATSEGGSNTGELFF
j_gene: TRBJ1-5; abundance: few; d_gene: NA; v_gene: TRBV5-6; CDR3nt: TGTGCCAGCAGCTTGACGGGGGGGAATCAGCCCCAGCATTTT; CDR3aa: CASSLTGGNQPQHF
j_gene: TRBJ1-4; abundance: NA; d_gene: TRBD1; v_gene: TRBV19; CDR3nt: TGTGCCAGTAATACCCCGAGACAGGGATTACTCGATGAAAAACTGTTTTTT; CDR3aa: CASNTPRQGLLDEKLFF
j_gene: TRBJ1-2; abundance: NA; d_gene: NA; v_gene: TRBV11-2; CDR3nt: TGTGCCAGCAGCTTAGGCGGGGTTCGGGGCTACACCTTC; CDR3aa: CASSLGGVRGYTF
j_gene: TRBJ1-1; abundance: NA; d_gene: NA; v_gene: TRBV6-5; CDR3nt: TGTGCCAGCAGTTACTCGGCAGGGATGGGGACTGAAGCTTTCTTT; CDR3aa: CASSYSAGMGTEAFF
j_gene: TRBJ1-5; abundance: NA; d_gene: NA; v_gene: TRBV4-1; CDR3nt: TGCGCCAGCAGCCAAGATGGCAGGGTACCGCCCCAGCATTTT; CDR3aa: CASSQDGRVPPQHF
j_gene: TRBJ1-5; abundance: NA; d_gene: NA; v_gene: TRBV27; CDR3nt: TGTGCCAGCGGTAAGAGTTCAAAGCCCCAGCATTTT; CDR3aa: CASGKSSKPQHF
j_gene: TRBJ2-4; abundance: NA; d_gene: NA; v_gene: TRBV18; CDR3nt: TGTGCCAGCTCACCGGGTACGAAAGGGAGTGCCAAAAACATTCAGTACTTC; CDR3aa: CASSPGTKGSAKNIQYF
j_gene: TRBJ1-3; abundance: NA; d_gene: TRBD1; v_gene: TRBV27; CDR3nt: TGTGCCAGCGGGGACAGCAGCGGGGGAAACACCATATATTTT; CDR3aa: CASGDSSGGNTIYF
j_gene: TRBJ1-1; abundance: NA; d_gene: NA; v_gene: TRBV5-6; CDR3nt: TGTGCCAGCAGCTTGTTGCGGGGTGGCGCTGAAGCTTTCTTT; CDR3aa: CASSLLRGGAEAFF
j_gene: TRBJ2-3; abundance: NA; d_gene: TRBD2; v_gene: TRBV2; CDR3nt: TGTGCCGGCAAACCTCCTGGCGCTAGCGGGAGGGCTAGCACAGATACGCAGTATTTT; CDR3aa: CAGKPPGASGRASTDTQYF
j_gene: TRBJ1-2; abundance: few; d_gene: TRBD1; v_gene: TRBV10-2; CDR3nt: TGCGCCAGCAGTGAGCAACAGGGGGCCATTGGCTACACCTTC; CDR3aa: CASSEQQGAIGYTF
j_gene: TRBJ2-1; abundance: NA; d_gene: NA; v_gene: TRBV7-6; CDR3nt: TGTGCCAGCAGCTTAGTCGGGGGTACGGGCAACAATGAGCAGTTCTTC; CDR3aa: CASSLVGGTGNNEQFF
j_gene: TRBJ2-1; abundance: NA; d_gene: TRBD2; v_gene: TRBV15; CDR3nt: TGTGCCACCGCCGGGACTAGCGGAAATGAGCAGTTCTTC; CDR3aa: CATAGTSGNEQFF
j_gene: TRBJ1-5; abundance: NA; d_gene: TRBD1; v_gene: TRBV18; CDR3nt: TGTGCCAGCACGGGACAGACGGGGCAGCCCCAGCATTTT; CDR3aa: CASTGQTGQPQHF
j_gene: TRBJ1-5; abundance: NA; d_gene: NA; v_gene: TRBV6-5; CDR3nt: TGTGCCAGCAGTTACCAACCGGGGCCTGCTGTAGCCCAGCATTTT; CDR3aa: CASSYQPGPAVAQHF
j_gene: TRBJ2-3; abundance: NA; d_gene: NA; v_gene: TRBV30; CDR3nt: TGTGCCTGGAGCGTGGGGGGTACTAGCACAGATACGCAGTATTTT; CDR3aa: CAWSVGGTSTDTQYF
j_gene: TRBJ1-1; abundance: NA; d_gene: TRBD1; v_gene: TRBV5-1; CDR3nt: TGCGCCAGCAGCTTGTCGGGACAGTCACAGAGGACTGAAGCTTTCTTT; CDR3aa: CASSLSGQSQRTEAFF
j_gene: TRBJ1-1; abundance: NA; d_gene: NA; v_gene: TRBV11-1; CDR3nt: TGTGCCAGCAGCTATGGACTGGCGAACACTGAAGCTTTCTTT; CDR3aa: CASSYGLANTEAFF
j_gene: TRBJ2-2; abundance: NA; d_gene: NA; v_gene: TRBV5-1; CDR3nt: TGCGCCAGCGGGACGGCTCCCGGGGAGCTGTTTTTT; CDR3aa: CASGTAPGELFF
j_gene: TRBJ2-4; abundance: NA; d_gene: NA; v_gene: TRBV4-3; CDR3nt: TGCGCCAGCAGCCAAGTGCCCCTTGACATTCAGTACTTC; CDR3aa: CASSQVPLDIQYF
j_gene: TRBJ2-2; abundance: NA; d_gene: NA; v_gene: TRBV6-2/TRBV6-3; CDR3nt: TGTGCCAGCAGCCCAGGGATCGGCGGGGAGCTGTTTTTT; CDR3aa: CASSPGIGGELFF
j_gene: TRBJ1-2; abundance: NA; d_gene: NA; v_gene: TRBV28; CDR3nt: TGTGCCAGCAGTTTGCCCCGGGTGAACTATGGCTACACCTTC; CDR3aa: CASSLPRVNYGYTF
j_gene: TRBJ2-3; abundance: NA; d_gene: NA; v_gene: TRBV10-3; CDR3nt: TGTGCCATCAGTGAGCTAGGAAGCACAGATACGCAGTATTTT; CDR3aa: CAISELGSTDTQYF